Listed below are T cell receptor beta chains from one sample, sequenced in a study of blood T cells in healthy people across ages. TCRdb recomputed calls from the 5' RACE reads with MiXCR, one row per CDR3 protein. The sample includes 850,000 to 1,000,000 distinct CDR3 sequences, roughly 48% of them seen just once. The sequencing sample was made of blood. These receptors were collected from a man aged 25 to 45 in good health. Each CDR3 is given with its conserved first and last residue. D genes are given only for firm matches. Expanded clones are given a class, and other clones once, few, many or no size at all.

D | J | V | size | DNA | CDR3
. | TRBJ2-3 | TRBV7-2 | few | TGTGCCAGCAGCTCGGGCGGACGGGGCCCGTGGGATACGCAGTATTTT | CASSSGGRGPWDTQYF
TRBD2 | TRBJ2-3 | TRBV12-3/TRBV12-4 | . | TGTGCCAGCAGTTTTGAACTAGCGACAGATACGCAGTATTTT | CASSFELATDTQYF
. | TRBJ2-3 | TRBV10-3 | . | TGTGCCATCAGTGAGTCGGGGGTCTCCACCACAGATACGCAGTATTTT | CAISESGVSTTDTQYF
TRBD1 | TRBJ1-2 | TRBV24-1 | few | TGTGCCACCAGTGATCCGGGACAGGGGAAGAACTATGGCTACACCTTC | CATSDPGQGKNYGYTF
. | TRBJ2-4 | TRBV6-2/TRBV6-3 | . | TGTGCCAGCAGTTACTCGGGGACTTTGGTCAAAAACATTCAGTACTTC | CASSYSGTLVKNIQYF
. | TRBJ2-1 | TRBV5-1 | . | TGCGCCAGCAGCTCCCGGGACCCGGGTTACAATGAGCAGTTCTTC | CASSSRDPGYNEQFF
. | TRBJ1-2 | TRBV4-2 | . | TGTGCCAGCAGCCAAGATGGCCAATCGTGGGGCTACACCTTC | CASSQDGQSWGYTF
. | TRBJ2-3 | TRBV4-2 | few | TGTGCCAGCAGCCAAGCAGGGTGGAGGGTCTCACGCACAGATACGCAGTATTTT | CASSQAGWRVSRTDTQYF
TRBD2 | TRBJ2-3 | TRBV7-2 | . | TGTGCCAGCAGCTTAGCTAGCGGGGGGACCACAGATACGCAGTATTTT | CASSLASGGTTDTQYF
. | TRBJ2-1 | TRBV4-1 | few | TGCGCCAGCAGCTCGCGGGACATCACCTACAATGAGCAGTTCTTC | CASSSRDITYNEQFF
. | TRBJ2-1 | TRBV6-2/TRBV6-3 | . | TGTGCCAGCACCGTAGACCAGAGCTCCTACAATGAGCAGTTCTTC | CASTVDQSSYNEQFF
. | TRBJ1-3 | TRBV4-2 | . | TGTGCCAGCAGCCAAGATTGGCAGGGCCACTCTGGAAACACCATATATTTT | CASSQDWQGHSGNTIYF
. | TRBJ2-7 | TRBV15 | few | TGTGCCACCAGCAGAGATCGCTCAAGTAACTACGAGCAGTACTTC | CATSRDRSSNYEQYF
. | TRBJ1-2 | TRBV28 | . | TGTGCCAGCAGTTTGGTACAGGCCGCTGGCTACACCTTC | CASSLVQAAGYTF
. | TRBJ2-3 | TRBV6-2/TRBV6-3 | . | TGTGCCAGCGCCCGACGGGGGACTGGAGGGAGCGCCTCGGGAAGCACAGATACGCAGTATTTT | CASARRGTGGSASGSTDTQYF
. | TRBJ1-2 | TRBV6-2/TRBV6-3 | few | TGTGCCAGCAGTTATGGACATCACTATGGCTACACCTTC | CASSYGHHYGYTF
. | TRBJ2-3 | TRBV29-1 | . | TGCAGCGTTAATAGCGCCAGCACAGATACGCAGTATTTT | CSVNSASTDTQYF
TRBD1 | TRBJ2-7 | TRBV5-1 | . | TGCGCCAGCAGCTTGGGCCCGGGACAGGGGTCCTACGAGCAGTACTTC | CASSLGPGQGSYEQYF
. | TRBJ1-5 | TRBV7-2 | . | TGTGCCAGCAGCCAGAACTTGGGCAATCAGCCCCAGCATTTT | CASSQNLGNQPQHF
TRBD1 | TRBJ2-7 | TRBV5-1 | few | TGCGCCAGCAGCCCGCAGGGGGTTTACGAGCAGTACTTC | CASSPQGVYEQYF
TRBD1 | TRBJ1-2 | TRBV27 | . | TGTGCCAGCAGTTCCCACAACCCGACAGGGGATGGCTACACCTTC | CASSSHNPTGDGYTF
. | TRBJ2-7 | TRBV18 | few | TGTGCCAGCTCACCACCGACGGGCTACGAGCAGTACTTC | CASSPPTGYEQYF
. | TRBJ2-7 | TRBV4-3 | many | TGCGCCAGCAGCCAAGCGGCCTCCTCCTACGAGCAGTACTTC | CASSQAASSYEQYF
TRBD1 | TRBJ1-2 | TRBV6-5 | . | TGTGCCAGCAGGTCCCCCGACAGGGCAAACTATGGCTACACCTTC | CASRSPDRANYGYTF
TRBD2 | TRBJ2-3 | TRBV4-2 | . | TGTGCCAGCAGCCGAGTATTCGGGACTAGCGGGAAGACAGATACGCAGTATTTT | CASSRVFGTSGKTDTQYF
TRBD2 | TRBJ2-4 | TRBV11-1 | once | TGTGCCAGCAGCCATTCCGGGACTAGCGGGACCCCATCTTCCGGAGGCAAAAACATTCAGTACTTC | CASSHSGTSGTPSSGGKNIQYF
. | TRBJ2-7 | TRBV7-9 | . | TGTGCCAGCAGCGCGGGACCGACCCTGACCGACGAGCAGTACTTC | CASSAGPTLTDEQYF
. | TRBJ2-4 | TRBV20-1 | . | TGCAGTGCCCTCATGGTAGCCAAAAACATTCAGTACTTC | CSALMVAKNIQYF
. | TRBJ2-1 | TRBV27 | few | TGTGCCAGCAGTTTATCGATCAGGGGAGGGGTTATTTCCTACAATGAGCAGTTCTTC | CASSLSIRGGVISYNEQFF
TRBD2 | TRBJ2-3 | TRBV25-1 | . | TGTACCAGCAGTGAGCCCCGCGGGGGGGCCATTTCCACAGATACGCAGTATTTT | CTSSEPRGGAISTDTQYF
TRBD1 | TRBJ2-4 | TRBV27 | many | TGTGCCAGCAGTTTACAATGGGGAGACAGGGGGGCGGCCAAAAACATTCAGTACTTC | CASSLQWGDRGAAKNIQYF
TRBD2 | TRBJ2-7 | TRBV28 | few | TGTGCCAGCAGTTTTGGAGGGACTAACAACTACGAGCAGTACTTC | CASSFGGTNNYEQYF
TRBD1 | TRBJ2-3 | TRBV5-1 | . | TGCGCCAGCGGGCCAGGGGGCGGCACAGATACGCAGTATTTT | CASGPGGGTDTQYF
. | TRBJ1-2 | TRBV25-1 | few | TGTGCCAGCCGGGGGGCGAATGGGGGCTACACCTTC | CASRGANGGYTF
. | TRBJ1-1 | TRBV5-1 | . | TGCGCCAGCAGCTTGGAGGAACACAGCTTAAGGAACACTGAAGCTTTCTTT | CASSLEEHSLRNTEAFF
. | TRBJ2-1 | TRBV7-2 | few | TGTGCCAGCAGCACCCACCCTGAGGGTGAGCAGTTCTTC | CASSTHPEGEQFF
TRBD1 | TRBJ2-2 | TRBV7-9 | few | TGTGCCAGCAGCGGAGACAGGGGAGGTGGCACCGGGGAGCTGTTTTTT | CASSGDRGGGTGELFF
TRBD2 | TRBJ2-1 | TRBV7-2 | . | TGTGCCAGCAGCTTCGGACTAGCGGAGGAGCAGTTCTTC | CASSFGLAEEQFF
. | TRBJ1-1 | TRBV6-5 | . | TGTGCCAGCAGTTACTCGAGAGTGTCGGTGAACACTGAAGCTTTCTTT | CASSYSRVSVNTEAFF
. | TRBJ2-7 | TRBV5-1 | . | TGCGCCAGCAGCTTTAGAGACAGGTTCTACGAGCAGTACTTC | CASSFRDRFYEQYF
. | TRBJ2-3 | TRBV9 | . | TGTGCCAGCAGCGTAGTTCCAGACACAGATACGCAGTATTTT | CASSVVPDTDTQYF
TRBD2 | TRBJ2-5 | TRBV9 | . | TGTGCCAGCAGCGTAGGGCTAGCGGGGTACCAAGAGACCCAGTACTTC | CASSVGLAGYQETQYF
. | TRBJ2-1 | TRBV7-2 | . | TGTGCCAGCAGTTATGGGGGGGCTAAATACAATGAGCAGTTCTTC | CASSYGGAKYNEQFF
. | TRBJ2-7 | TRBV27 | . | TGTGCCAGCAGTTTATCGAATGCCTACGAGCAGTACTTC | CASSLSNAYEQYF
. | TRBJ1-1 | TRBV7-9 | . | TGTGCCAGCGGGTCTCGATCCCGAGATAATGAAGCTTTCTTT | CASGSRSRDNEAFF
. | TRBJ1-2 | TRBV4-1 | . | TGCGCCAGCAGACCCGTTGGGAGGGATCGATTCCATGGCTACACCTTC | CASRPVGRDRFHGYTF
. | TRBJ2-2 | TRBV24-1 | . | TGTGCCACCAGTGATTTTTCTGGGACACCTTTGAACACCGGGGAGCTGTTTTTT | CATSDFSGTPLNTGELFF
TRBD1 | TRBJ1-1 | TRBV29-1 | . | TGCAGCGTGAACCAGGGGGTTGGAACTGAAGCTTTCTTT | CSVNQGVGTEAFF
. | TRBJ2-1 | TRBV10-3 | . | TGTGCCATCAGAGGGATGGATAAGCAGTTCTTC | CAIRGMDKQFF
. | TRBJ2-3 | TRBV5-1 | . | TGCGCCAGCAGCGTCGATGTGGTTCCAGATACGCAGTATTTT | CASSVDVVPDTQYF
. | TRBJ2-3 | TRBV5-5 | . | TGTGCCAGCAGCTTGGGTAGCTTCACAGATATGCAGTATTTT | CASSLGSFTDMQYF
. | TRBJ2-3 | TRBV27 | few | TGTGCCACCATGAACGGTGTAGGGTGGGGCACAGATACGCAGTATTTT | CATMNGVGWGTDTQYF
. | TRBJ2-3 | TRBV3-1 | . | TGTGCCAGCAGCCCAAGCACGATGCCGCAGTATTTT | CASSPSTMPQYF
TRBD1 | TRBJ2-7 | TRBV28 | few | TGTGCCAGCAGTTCGGGACAGGGGAATGAGCAGTACTTC | CASSSGQGNEQYF
. | TRBJ1-2 | TRBV20-1 | . | TGCAGTGGATTTCAGGGGTATGGCTACACCTTC | CSGFQGYGYTF
. | TRBJ2-3 | TRBV7-6 | few | TGTGCCACCAGTAGCTTAACAGGGTCGACAGATACGCAGTATTTT | CATSSLTGSTDTQYF